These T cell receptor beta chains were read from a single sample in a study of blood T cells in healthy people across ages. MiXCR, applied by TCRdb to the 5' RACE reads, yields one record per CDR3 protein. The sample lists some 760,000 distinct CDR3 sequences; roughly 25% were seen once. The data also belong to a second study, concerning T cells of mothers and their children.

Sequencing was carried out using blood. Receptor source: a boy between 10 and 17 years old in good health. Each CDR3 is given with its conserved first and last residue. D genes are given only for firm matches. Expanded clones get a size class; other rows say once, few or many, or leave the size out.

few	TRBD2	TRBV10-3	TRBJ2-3	CAISDPPAGGADTQYF	TGTGCCATCAGTGACCCTCCGGCGGGAGGGGCAGATACGCAGTATTTT
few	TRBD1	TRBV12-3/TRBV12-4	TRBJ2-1	CASADRGIYNEQFF	TGTGCCAGCGCCGACAGGGGAATCTACAATGAGCAGTTCTTC
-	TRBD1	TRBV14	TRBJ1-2	CASSQRTGKTSYIGYTF	TGTGCCAGCAGCCAGAGGACAGGAAAGACGAGTTATATTGGCTACACCTTC
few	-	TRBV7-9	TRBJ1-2	CASSFSLTNYGYTF	TGTGCCAGCAGCTTCAGTCTGACTAACTATGGCTACACCTTC
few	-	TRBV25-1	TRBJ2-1	CASSGVRLFF	TGTGCCAGCAGCGGCGTTCGGCTGTTCTTC
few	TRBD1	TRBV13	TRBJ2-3	CASSFQPRTGARADTQYF	TGTGCCAGCAGCTTCCAACCCAGGACAGGGGCACGGGCAGATACGCAGTATTTT
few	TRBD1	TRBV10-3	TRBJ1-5	CAISATGGNQPQHF	TGTGCCATCAGTGCGACAGGGGGAAATCAGCCCCAGCATTTT
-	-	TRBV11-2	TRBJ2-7	CASSLRPGSAYEQYF	TGTGCCAGCAGCTTACGCCCGGGTTCGGCCTACGAGCAGTACTTC
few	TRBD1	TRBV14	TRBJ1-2	CASSQGGQVNYGYTF	TGTGCCAGCAGCCAAGGGGGACAGGTTAACTATGGCTACACCTTC
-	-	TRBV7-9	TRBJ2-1	CASSQNPGIPDNEQFF	TGTGCCAGCAGCCAAAACCCCGGGATCCCCGACAATGAGCAGTTCTTC
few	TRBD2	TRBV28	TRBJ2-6	CASSLAGYGEGHSGANVLTF	TGTGCCAGCAGTTTGGCTGGTTACGGGGAGGGGCACTCTGGGGCCAACGTCCTGACTTTC
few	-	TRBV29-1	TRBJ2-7	CSVEALFSYEQYF	TGCAGCGTTGAAGCCCTGTTTTCTTACGAGCAGTACTTC
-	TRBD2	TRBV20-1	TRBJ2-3	CSASPSSGRADTQYF	TGCAGTGCTAGCCCCTCTAGCGGGAGAGCAGATACGCAGTATTTT
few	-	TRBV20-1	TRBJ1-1	CSAKQGLASAEAFF	TGCAGTGCCAAACAGGGTTTGGCGAGCGCTGAAGCTTTCTTT
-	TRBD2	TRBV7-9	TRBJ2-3	CASSARSGGPFYGTDTQYF	TGTGCCAGCAGTGCTAGGTCGGGAGGACCGTTCTACGGCACAGATACGCAGTATTTT
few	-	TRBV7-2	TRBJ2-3	CASSLSQGGLTDTQYF	TGTGCCAGCAGCTTAAGTCAGGGAGGATTAACAGATACGCAGTATTTT
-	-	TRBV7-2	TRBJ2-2	CASSLSNANTGELFF	TGTGCCAGCAGCTTATCCAACGCGAACACCGGGGAGCTGTTTTTT
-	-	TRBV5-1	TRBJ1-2	CASSLNDGTLNYGYTF	TGCGCCAGCAGCTTGAACGACGGGACACTCAACTATGGCTACACCTTC
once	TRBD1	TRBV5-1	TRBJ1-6	CASSFTGQGISSPLRF	TGCGCCAGCAGCTTTACGGGACAGGGGATCAGTTCACCCCTCCGCTTT
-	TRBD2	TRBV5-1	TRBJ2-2	CASSSPPLAGNTGELFF	TGCGCCAGCAGCTCTCCCCCACTAGCGGGTAACACCGGGGAGCTGTTTTTT
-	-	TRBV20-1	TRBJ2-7	CSGTKQGDEQYF	TGCAGTGGAACTAAACAGGGCGACGAGCAGTACTTC
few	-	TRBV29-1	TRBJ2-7	CSARGGRGTYEQYF	TGCAGCGCCAGGGGAGGGAGGGGAACCTACGAGCAGTACTTC
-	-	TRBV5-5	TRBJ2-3	CASSFFERAIGPDTQYF	TGTGCCAGCAGCTTTTTTGAGAGGGCAATTGGTCCAGATACGCAGTATTTT
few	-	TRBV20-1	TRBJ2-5	CSARVPEGETQYF	TGCAGTGCTAGAGTCCCGGAGGGGGAGACCCAGTACTTC
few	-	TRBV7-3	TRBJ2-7	CASSNGQSYEQYF	TGTGCCAGCAGCAACGGACAGTCCTACGAGCAGTACTTC
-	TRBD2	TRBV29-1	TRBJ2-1	CSVDRGGGASYNEQFF	TGCAGCGTTGACCGGGGCGGGGGGGCCTCCTACAATGAGCAGTTCTTC
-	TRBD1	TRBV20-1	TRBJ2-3	CSARDLGTGVIDTQYF	TGCAGTGCTAGAGATCTAGGGACAGGGGTAATAGATACGCAGTATTTT
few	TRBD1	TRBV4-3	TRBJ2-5	CASSQGTGVRETQYF	TGCGCCAGCAGCCAAGGGACAGGGGTACGAGAGACCCAGTACTTC
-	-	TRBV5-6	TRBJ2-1	CASSFQADEQFF	TGTGCCAGCAGCTTCCAGGCCGATGAGCAGTTCTTC
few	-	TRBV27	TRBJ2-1	CASSKDYGNEQFF	TGTGCCAGCAGTAAGGACTACGGCAATGAGCAGTTCTTC
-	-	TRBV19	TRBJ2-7	CASNGQGLEQYF	TGTGCCAGTAATGGCCAGGGTCTCGAGCAGTACTTC
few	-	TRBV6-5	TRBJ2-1	CASKGASGHDEQFF	TGTGCCAGCAAGGGGGCTAGCGGTCACGATGAGCAGTTCTTC
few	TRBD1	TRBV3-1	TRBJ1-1	CASSQGTGGTVRTEAFF	TGTGCCAGCAGCCAAGGGACGGGCGGGACAGTTCGGACTGAAGCTTTCTTT
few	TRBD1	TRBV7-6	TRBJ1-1	CASSSGQGNAEAFF	TGTGCCAGCAGCTCGGGACAGGGGAACGCTGAAGCTTTCTTT
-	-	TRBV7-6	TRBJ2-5	CASSLGWKETQYF	TGTGCCAGCAGCTTGGGGTGGAAAGAGACCCAGTACTTC
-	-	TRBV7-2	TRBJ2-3	CASSLARGSDTQYF	TGTGCCAGCAGCTTAGCCAGGGGCTCAGATACGCAGTATTTT
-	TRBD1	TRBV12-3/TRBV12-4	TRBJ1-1	CASRPPGQGYTEAFF	TGTGCCAGCAGACCCCCGGGACAGGGATACACTGAAGCTTTCTTT
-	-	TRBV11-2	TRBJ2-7	CASSLVRHPYEQYF	TGTGCCAGCAGCTTAGTCAGGCATCCCTACGAGCAGTACTTC